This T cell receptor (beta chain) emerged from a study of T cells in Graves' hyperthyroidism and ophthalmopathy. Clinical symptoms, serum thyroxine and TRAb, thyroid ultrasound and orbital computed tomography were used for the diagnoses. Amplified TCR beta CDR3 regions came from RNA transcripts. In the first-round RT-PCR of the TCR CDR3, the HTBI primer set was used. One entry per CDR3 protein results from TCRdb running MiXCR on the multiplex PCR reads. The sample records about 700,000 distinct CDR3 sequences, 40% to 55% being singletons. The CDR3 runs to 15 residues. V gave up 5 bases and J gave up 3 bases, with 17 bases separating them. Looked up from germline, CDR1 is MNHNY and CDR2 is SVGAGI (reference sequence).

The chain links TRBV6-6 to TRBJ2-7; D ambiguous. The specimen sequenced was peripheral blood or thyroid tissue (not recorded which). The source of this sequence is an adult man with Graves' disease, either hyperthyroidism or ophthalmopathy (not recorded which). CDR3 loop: CASSRGGPGGYEQYF. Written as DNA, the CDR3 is TGTGCCAGCAGTCGAGGCGGACCGGGTGGCTACGAGCAGTACTTC.